The 17 T cell receptor beta chains given below trace back to one sample, sequenced in a study of shared clonotypes between healthy human individuals (TCRdb year 2020). Libraries were built with the immunoSEQ multiplex PCR assay. TCRdb obtained this table from immuneACCESS and retained in-frame rearrangements with V and J assigned. These tables miss some clones; where compared with another copy, unresolved V genes account for less than half of the shortfall, and the remainder is unexplained. The sample profile shows fewer than 500,000 clones; roughly 85% of them were found once. The ten largest clones capture around 13% of the sample. The material sequenced was PBMCs. These receptors were obtained from a woman in her thirties or forties in good health. Some clones in this sample may be carry-over from other donors' samples.

Turning to this clone: Within the sample, other DNA sequences also encode this same CDR3. The rearrangement uses TRBV18 and TRBJ2-5, with 11 positions matching TRBD1. This CDR3 has 13 residues. With V trimmed by 5 bases and J by 5 bases, 1 base remained unmatched. The germline V gene has CDR1 KGHSH and CDR2 LQKENI. The CDR3 coding sequence is TGTGCCAGCTCAAGGGACAGGGGGGAGACCCAGTACTTC. The encoded protein is CASSRDRGETQYF. Filled out from reference TRBV18 and TRBJ2-5, the complete variable domain reads NAGVMQNPRHLVRRRGQEARLRCSPMKGHSHVYWYRQLPEEGLKFMVYLQKENIIDESGMPKERFSAEFPKEGPSILRIQQVVRGDSAAYFCASSRDRGETQYFGPGTRLLVL.

The rearrangement uses TRBV7-2 and TRBJ1-1; TRBD1 is a possible D gene (6 bases). Trimming pared 3 bases from V and 10 bases from J, leaving 12 bases between. Germline CDR1 is SGHTA and CDR2 is FQGNSA. The CDR3 totals 12 residues. CDR3 amino acids: CASSFEGGRAFF. Here the CDR3 DNA reads TGTGCCAGCAGCTTTGAGGGGGGAAGAGCTTTCTTT.

This chain uses TRBV28 with TRBJ2-7; the match to TRBD2 covers 10 bases. The trim removed 5 bases at V and 0 bases at J, leaving 4 bases unmatched. The CDR3 sequence is 15 residues long. Germline V CDR1 and CDR2: MDHEN, SYDVKM. The CDR3 sequence: CASSGGLALSYEQYF. In nucleotides, the CDR3 is TGTGCCAGCAGTGGGGGACTAGCGCTCTCCTACGAGCAGTACTTC.

V usage is TRBV6-1 and J usage is TRBJ2-1; TRBD2 aligns across 9 bases. V dropped 5 bases and J dropped 3; count of bases not matched to a gene: 5. CDR1 MNHNS and CDR2 SASEGT come from the germline V gene. This CDR3 is built from 15 residues. The CDR3 here is CASSPASGVYNEQFF. CDR3 DNA: TGTGCCAGCAGTCCTGCTAGCGGGGTCTACAATGAGCAGTTCTTC.

The CDR3 here is CASSPRTSGRSEQFF. The CDR3 nucleotides read TGTGCCAGCAGCCCCAGGACTAGCGGGAGAAGTGAGCAGTTCTTC. The V call is TRBV7-9, the J call TRBJ2-1, with 13 bases aligning to TRBD2. V dropped 5 bases and J dropped 9; count of bases not matched to a gene: 7. Germline CDR1 and CDR2: SEHNR and FQNEAQ (reference sequence). The CDR3 has 15 amino acids. The full variable domain, rest sourced from reference TRBV7-9 and TRBJ2-1, is DTGVSQNPRHKITKRGQNVTFRCDPISEHNRLYWYRQTLGQGPEFLTYFQNEAQLEKSRLLSDRFSAERPKGSFSTLEIQRTEQGDSAMYLCASSPRTSGRSEQFFGPGTRLTVL.

About this clone: This sample also contains other DNA sequences that code for the same CDR3. The chain carries TRBV6-5 and TRBJ2-7; TRBD2 might be the D (6 bases). Germline V gene data show CDR1 as MNHEY and CDR2 as SVGAGI. The length of the CDR3 is 14 residues. V lost 0 bases and J 2 bases, leaving 8 bases between the germline ends. The CDR3 nucleotides are TGTGCCAGCAGTTACTCGGAGGGAGCCTACGAGCAGTACTTC. Translation gives CASSYSEGAYEQYF.

The CDR3 loop is CASKLVGQGSYEQYF. The CDR3 nucleotides are TGTGCCAGCAAGTTGGTAGGACAGGGTTCCTACGAGCAGTACTTC. The V and J genes are TRBV2 and TRBJ2-7, with 8 bases identical to TRBD1. Trimming at V came to 7 bases and at J to 1 base, leaving 9 bases not matched to a gene. This CDR3 spans 15 amino acids. Per the germline V gene, CDR1 is SNHLY and CDR2 is FYNNEI.

The genes are TRBV5-6 and TRBJ2-1; the D is unclear. Per germline, CDR1 SGHDT and CDR2 YYEEEE. Trimming left V 1 base short and J 6 bases short, with 8 bases between. The CDR3 loop spans 13 amino acids. The CDR3 region has the DNA TGTGCCAGCAGCTTGTGGGCTTCCAATGAGCAGTTCTTC. This gives the protein CASSLWASNEQFF.

CDR3 in DNA: TGTGCCAGCAGCATTGGCGTCGGGGTAGTCCCCTACGAGCAGTACTTC. Protein: CASSIGVGVVPYEQYF. V and J are TRBV7-8 and TRBJ2-7, with D maybe TRBD2 (5 bases). Germline values: CDR1 SGHVS, CDR2 FQNEAQ. The CDR3 is made up of 16 amino acids. V lost 5 bases and J 2 bases, leaving 19 bases between the germline ends. Full variable domain (outside the CDR3, taken from reference TRBV7-8 and TRBJ2-7): GAGVSQSPRYKVAKRGQDVALRCDPISGHVSLFWYQQALGQGPEFLTYFQNEAQLDKSGLPSDRFFAERPEGSVSTLKIQRTQQEDSAVYLCASSIGVGVVPYEQYFGPGTRLTVT.

This chain links TRBV4-3 with TRBJ2-7; 10 positions match TRBD1. V lost 4 bases and J lost 5; bases outside the gene matches: 2. This CDR3 comprises 13 residues. CDR1 LGHNA and CDR2 YSLEER come from the germline V gene. The CDR3 protein is CASSPGQGDEQYF. The CDR3 DNA is TGCGCCAGCAGCCCCGGACAGGGGGACGAGCAGTACTTC.

This clone was detected only once. This sequence joins TRBV19 and TRBJ1-1; D remains unclear. The CDR3 has 14 residues. Germline assignment: CDR1 LNHDA and CDR2 SQIVND (reference sequence). The V end was cut by 5 bases, the J end by 6 bases, with 16 bases between. The CDR3 reads CASSEDYAGSEAFF. In DNA, the CDR3 is TGTGCCAGTAGTGAGGATTACGCCGGGTCTGAAGCTTTCTTT.

The gene calls are TRBV2 and TRBJ2-1, with D possibly TRBD2 on 5 matching bases. Germline CDR1 SNHLY, CDR2 FYNNEI. Trimming took 10 bases from V and 8 from J, leaving 15 bases between them. The CDR3 loop spans 12 amino acids. The chain's CDR3 is CATRGVADEQFF. CDR3 coding DNA: TGTGCCACACGGGGAGTTGCAGATGAGCAGTTCTTC.

V usage is TRBV29-1 and J usage is TRBJ1-1, with 8 positions matching TRBD1. This CDR3 has 13 amino acids. V trimming: 5 bases; J trimming: 5 bases; junction bases outside the gene matches: 7. Germline V gene sequence: CDR1 SQVTM, CDR2 ANQGSEA. The CDR3 nucleotides are TGCAGCGTTCTTCCGACAGGGGCGACTGAAGCTTTCTTT. It is translated as CSVLPTGATEAFF.

The chain joins TRBV18 to TRBJ2-5; D unclear. In germline, CDR1 is KGHSH, CDR2 LQKENI. The CDR3 is made up of 14 amino acids. Trimming removed 1 base from V and 5 bases from J, with 11 bases in between. The CDR3 protein is CASSPRTGWETQYF. For the CDR3, the DNA is TGTGCCAGCTCACCACGTACTGGGTGGGAGACCCAGTACTTC.

The chain employs TRBV9 and TRBJ2-3, with TRBD2 matching over 8 bases. This CDR3 is built from 14 residues. J lost 4 bases, V lost 0 bases, and 1 base had no gene match. Germline V gene sequence: CDR1 SGDLS, CDR2 YYNGEE. CDR3 in amino acids: CASSVVGRADTQYF. The CDR3, as DNA: TGTGCCAGCAGCGTAGTCGGGAGGGCAGATACGCAGTATTTT.

This clone was picked up one time. The V and J genes are TRBV19 and TRBJ2-1; 8 nucleotides agree with TRBD2. V gave up 3 bases and J gave up 2 bases; unmatched junction bases: 3. The germline V gene encodes CDR1 LNHDA and CDR2 SQIVND (reference sequence). There are 15 residues in the CDR3. The CDR3 here is CASSIILAAYNEQFF. The CDR3, as DNA: TGTGCCAGTAGTATCATACTAGCGGCCTACAATGAGCAGTTCTTC.

V and J are TRBV11-2 and TRBJ1-5, with TRBD1 as a possible D gene (6 bases). CDR3 length: 13 amino acids. Germline V gene sequence: CDR1 SGHAT, CDR2 FQNNGV. The V end was cut by 5 bases, the J end by 4 bases, with 9 bases between. CDR3 nucleotide sequence: TGTGCCAGCAGCCGGGGACAAAATCAGCCCCAGCATTTT. Its protein is CASSRGQNQPQHF.